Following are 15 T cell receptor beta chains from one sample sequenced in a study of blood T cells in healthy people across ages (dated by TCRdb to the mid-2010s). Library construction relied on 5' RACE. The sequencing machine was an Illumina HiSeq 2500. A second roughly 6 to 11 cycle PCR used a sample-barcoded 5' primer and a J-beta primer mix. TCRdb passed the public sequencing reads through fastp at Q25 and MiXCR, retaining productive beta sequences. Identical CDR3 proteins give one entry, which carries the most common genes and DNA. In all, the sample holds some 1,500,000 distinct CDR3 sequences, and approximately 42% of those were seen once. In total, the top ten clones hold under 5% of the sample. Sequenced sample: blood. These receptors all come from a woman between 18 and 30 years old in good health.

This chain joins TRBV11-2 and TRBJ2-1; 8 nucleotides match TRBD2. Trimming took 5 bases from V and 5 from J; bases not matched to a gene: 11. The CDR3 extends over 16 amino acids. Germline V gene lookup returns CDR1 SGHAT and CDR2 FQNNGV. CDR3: CASSQFGLALDNEQFF. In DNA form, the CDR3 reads TGTGCCAGCAGCCAATTTGGACTAGCTCTCGACAATGAGCAGTTCTTC.

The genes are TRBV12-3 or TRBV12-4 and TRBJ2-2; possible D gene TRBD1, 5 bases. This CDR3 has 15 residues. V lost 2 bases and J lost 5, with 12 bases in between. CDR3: CASSLRAGQTGELFF. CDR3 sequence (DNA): TGTGCCAGCAGTTTAAGGGCAGGGCAGACCGGGGAGCTGTTTTTT.

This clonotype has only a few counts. The CDR3 sequence: CSARLGQLLFYGYTF. CDR3 DNA sequence: TGCAGTGCTAGATTAGGACAGCTCCTATTCTATGGCTACACCTTC. The rearrangement joins TRBV20-1 to TRBJ1-2; possible D gene TRBD1, 6 bases. Trimming removed 2 bases from V and 4 bases from J, with 17 bases in between. CDR3 length equals 15 residues. CDR1 DFQATT and CDR2 SNEGSKA come from the germline V gene (reference sequence).

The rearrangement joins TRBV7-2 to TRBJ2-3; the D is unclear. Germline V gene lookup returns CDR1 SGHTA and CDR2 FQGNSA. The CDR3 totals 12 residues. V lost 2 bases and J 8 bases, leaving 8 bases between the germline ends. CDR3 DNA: TGTGCCAGCAGCTTAAATCCCGGTACGCAGTATTTT. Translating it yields CASSLNPGTQYF.

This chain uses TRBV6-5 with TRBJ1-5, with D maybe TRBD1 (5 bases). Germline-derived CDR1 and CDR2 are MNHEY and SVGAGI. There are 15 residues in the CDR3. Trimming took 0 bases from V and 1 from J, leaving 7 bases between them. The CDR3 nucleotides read TGTGCCAGCAGTTACTCGTGGGGGAGCAATCAGCCCCAGCATTTT. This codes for CASSYSWGSNQPQHF.

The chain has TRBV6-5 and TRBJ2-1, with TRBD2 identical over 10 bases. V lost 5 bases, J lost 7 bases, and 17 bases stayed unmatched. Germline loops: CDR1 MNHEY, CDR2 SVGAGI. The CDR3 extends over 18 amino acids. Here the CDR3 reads CASSIEGEAGGILNEQFF. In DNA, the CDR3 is TGTGCCAGCAGTATCGAGGGAGAAGCGGGAGGGATTTTAAATGAGCAGTTCTTC.

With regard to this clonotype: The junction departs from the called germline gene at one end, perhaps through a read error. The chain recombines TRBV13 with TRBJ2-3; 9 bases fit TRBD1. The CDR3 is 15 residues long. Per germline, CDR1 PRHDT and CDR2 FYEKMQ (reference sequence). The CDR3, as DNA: TGTGCCAGCAGCCAAGGACAGGGGACCACAGATATGCAGTATTTT. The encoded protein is CASSQGQGTTDMQYF.

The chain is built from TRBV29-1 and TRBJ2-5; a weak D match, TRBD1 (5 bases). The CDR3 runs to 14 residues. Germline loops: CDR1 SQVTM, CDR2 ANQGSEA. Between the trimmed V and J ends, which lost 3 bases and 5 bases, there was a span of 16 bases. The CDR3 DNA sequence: TGCAGCGTTGATGGGTTGGACAAATGGGAGACCCAGTACTTC. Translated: CSVDGLDKWETQYF. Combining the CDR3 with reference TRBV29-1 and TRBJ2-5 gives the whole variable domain SAVISQKPSRDICQRGTSLTIQCQVDSQVTMMFWYRQQPGQSLTLIATANQGSEATYESGFVIDKFPISRPNLTFSTLTVSNMSPEDSSIYLCSVDGLDKWETQYFGPGTRLLVL.

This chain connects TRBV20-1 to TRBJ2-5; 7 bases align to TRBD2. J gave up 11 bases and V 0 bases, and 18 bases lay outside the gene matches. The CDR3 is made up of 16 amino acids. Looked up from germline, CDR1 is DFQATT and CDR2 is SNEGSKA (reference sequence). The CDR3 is CSARDQSGRANNEQYF. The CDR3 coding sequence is TGCAGTGCTAGAGATCAATCGGGGAGGGCCAATAATGAGCAGTACTTC.

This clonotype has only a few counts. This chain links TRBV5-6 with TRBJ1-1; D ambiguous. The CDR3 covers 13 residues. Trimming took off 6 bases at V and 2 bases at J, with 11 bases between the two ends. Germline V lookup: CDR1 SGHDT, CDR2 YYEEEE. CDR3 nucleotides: TGTGCCAGCATCATTGAGGGAAACACTGAAGCTTTCTTT. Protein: CASIIEGNTEAFF.

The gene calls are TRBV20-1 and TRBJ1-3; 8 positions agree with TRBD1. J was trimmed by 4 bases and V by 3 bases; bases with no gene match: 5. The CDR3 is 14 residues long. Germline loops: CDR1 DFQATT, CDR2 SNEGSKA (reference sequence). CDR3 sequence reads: CSARQGAQGNTIYF. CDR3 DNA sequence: TGCAGTGCTAGGCAGGGGGCGCAGGGAAACACCATATATTTT.

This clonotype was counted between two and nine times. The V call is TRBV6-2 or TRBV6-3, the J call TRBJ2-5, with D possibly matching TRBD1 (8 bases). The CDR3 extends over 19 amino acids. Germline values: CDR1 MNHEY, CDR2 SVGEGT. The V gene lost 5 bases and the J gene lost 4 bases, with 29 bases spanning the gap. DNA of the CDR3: TGTGCCAGCAGTACCGGACAGGGCAGTTTAGCGGGTACGAGAGAGACCCAGTACTTC. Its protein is CASSTGQGSLAGTRETQYF.

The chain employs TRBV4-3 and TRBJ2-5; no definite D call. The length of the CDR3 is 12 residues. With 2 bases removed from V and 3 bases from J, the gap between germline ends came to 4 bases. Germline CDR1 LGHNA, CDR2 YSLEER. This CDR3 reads CASSQSKETQYF. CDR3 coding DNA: TGCGCCAGCAGCCAATCCAAAGAGACCCAGTACTTC.

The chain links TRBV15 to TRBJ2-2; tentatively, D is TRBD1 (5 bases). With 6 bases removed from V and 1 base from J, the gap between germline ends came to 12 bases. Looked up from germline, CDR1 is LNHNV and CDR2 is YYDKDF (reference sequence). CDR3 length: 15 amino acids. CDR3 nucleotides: TGTGCCACCAGGGGCGACGGACAGAACACCGGGGAGCTGTTTTTT. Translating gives CATRGDGQNTGELFF. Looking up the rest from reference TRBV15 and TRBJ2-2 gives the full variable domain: DAMVIQNPRYQVTQFGKPVTLSCSQTLNHNVMYWYQQKSSQAPKLLFHYYDKDFNNEADTPDNFQSRRPNTSFCFLDIRSPGLGDTAMYLCATRGDGQNTGELFFGEGSRLTVL.

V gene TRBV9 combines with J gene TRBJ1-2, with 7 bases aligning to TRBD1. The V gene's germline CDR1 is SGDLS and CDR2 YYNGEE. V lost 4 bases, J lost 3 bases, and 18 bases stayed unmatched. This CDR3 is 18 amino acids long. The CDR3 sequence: CASSPRRGPLLGDYGYTF. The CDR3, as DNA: TGTGCCAGCAGCCCAAGGAGGGGGCCACTATTAGGGGACTATGGCTACACCTTC.